One and the same sample provided the 11 T cell receptor beta chains below, sequenced in a study of T cells in Graves' hyperthyroidism and ophthalmopathy. Regions amplified from RNA transcripts were the TCR beta CDR3 regions. When the TCR CDR3 underwent first-round RT-PCR, the HTBI primer set was used. Each CDR3 protein is one row after TCRdb ran MiXCR on the multiplex PCR reads. The profile shows fewer than 350,000 distinct CDR3 sequences, around a sixth of them singletons. What was sequenced was blood. Receptors were obtained from a woman aged 45-59 years with Graves' hyperthyroidism.

The rearrangement joins TRBV5-4 to TRBJ1-6, with a possible D match to TRBD1 (5 bases). Trimming took off 3 bases at V and 7 bases at J, with 17 bases between the two ends. There are 16 residues in the CDR3. CDR1 is SGHNT, CDR2 YYREEE, per germline (reference sequence). DNA of the CDR3: TGTGCCAGCAGCTCCCCTTATGCAGGGAGCAATTCACCCCTCCACTTT. Translated, it gives CASSSPYAGSNSPLHF.

Many counts were recorded for this clonotype. CDR3 sequence reads: CASSPLQNTGELFF. The CDR3, as DNA: TGTGCCAGCAGCCCGTTACAGAACACCGGGGAGCTGTTTTTT. The chain joins TRBV3-1 to TRBJ2-2; D is unresolved. Germline loops: CDR1 LGHDT, CDR2 YNNKEL (reference sequence). The CDR3 contains 14 residues. V was trimmed by 4 bases and J by 1 base, leaving 7 bases between them.

This clonotype was seen a handful of times. J is TRBJ1-6 and V is TRBV28; D uncertain. Germline V CDR1 and CDR2: MDHEN, SYDVKM. V shed 7 bases and J shed 5 bases, with 12 bases lying between them. The CDR3 loop spans 14 amino acids. The CDR3 here is CASTESRNNSPLHF. In DNA, the CDR3 is TGTGCCAGCACTGAGTCCAGGAATAATTCACCCCTCCACTTT. Complete variable domain (other parts from reference TRBV28 and TRBJ1-6): DVKVTQSSRYLVKRTGEKVFLECVQDMDHENMFWYRQDPGLGLRLIYFSYDVKMKEKGDIPEGYSVSREKKERFSLILESASTNQTSMYLCASTESRNNSPLHFGNGTRLTVT.

This chain uses TRBV15 with TRBJ2-1, with no clear D. Per germline, CDR1 LNHNV and CDR2 YYDKDF (reference sequence). V dropped 1 base and J dropped 2 bases, with 6 bases sitting between them. CDR3 length equals 14 residues. The CDR3 region has the DNA TGTGCCACCAGCAGAGTGGAAGCCTACAATGAGCAGTTCTTC. This translates into CATSRVEAYNEQFF.

Note on this clonotype: With a much larger clone just one base away, this may be a read error. V gene TRBV5-1 combines with J gene TRBJ2-1; the match to TRBD2 covers 10 bases. The CDR3 length is 14 residues. Germline V gene lookup returns CDR1 SGHRS and CDR2 YFSETQ. The chain's CDR3 is CASSFGLAANGQFF. CDR3 bases: TGCGCCAGCAGCTTTGGACTAGCGGCGAATGGGCAGTTCTTC.

The chain joins TRBV6-1 to TRBJ2-1; possibly TRBD1 for D (6 bases). The CDR3 loop spans 10 amino acids. Germline-derived CDR1 and CDR2 are MNHNS and SASEGT. V gave up 10 bases and J gave up 10 bases, with 11 bases separating them. This chain's CDR3 is CATGTREQFF. CDR3 nucleotide sequence: TGTGCCACCGGGACAAGGGAGCAGTTCTTC.

J is TRBJ1-5 and V is TRBV19; TRBD1 might be the D (6 bases). Per the germline V gene, CDR1 is LNHDA and CDR2 is SQIVND (reference sequence). Trimming left V 5 bases short and J 6 bases short, with 14 bases between. The CDR3 covers 14 residues. CDR3: CASSPQGLGQPQHF. CDR3 nucleotides: TGTGCCAGTAGTCCACAGGGTTTAGGTCAGCCCCAGCATTTT.

This clonotype was seen a handful of times. The rearrangement joins TRBV5-6 to TRBJ2-7; tentative D call: TRBD1 (5 bases). The CDR3 totals 13 residues. Trimming cost V 4 bases and J 3 bases, with 11 bases left between them. Germline CDR1 and CDR2: SGHDT and YYEEEE. CDR3 residues: CASSRTGNYEQYV. In DNA, the CDR3 is TGTGCCAGCAGCCGTACAGGAAACTACGAGCAGTACGTC.

This clonotype was seen ten or more times. The V gene is TRBV28, the J gene TRBJ2-3; D is tentatively TRBD1 or TRBD2 (6 bases each). There are 14 residues in the CDR3. Germline V gene sequence: CDR1 MDHEN, CDR2 SYDVKM. V gave up 10 bases and J gave up 4 bases, with 18 bases separating them. Written as DNA, the CDR3 is TGTGCCATATACGGGGGCCGCGGGTCAGATACGCAGTATTTT. Translated: CAIYGGRGSDTQYF.

The chain is built from TRBV28 and TRBJ1-5; weak D call: TRBD1 (5 bases). The V and J ends lost 0 bases and 12 bases respectively, with 18 bases between them. CDR3 length: 15 residues. CDR1 is MDHEN and CDR2 is SYDVKM in the germline V gene. The CDR3 sequence is CASSLWGTASGRQHF. In DNA form, the CDR3 reads TGTGCCAGCAGTTTATGGGGGACGGCCTCAGGTCGCCAGCATTTT.

This clonotype was detected ten times or more. This chain uses TRBV11-2 with TRBJ2-4; D is perhaps TRBD1 (5 bases). The CDR3 extends over 15 amino acids. Germline V gives CDR1 SGHAT, CDR2 FQNNGV. V lost 0 bases and J lost 3, with 9 bases in between. CDR3 amino acids: CASSLEQVVKNIQYF. CDR3 nucleotides: TGTGCCAGCAGCTTAGAACAGGTCGTCAAAAACATTCAGTACTTC.